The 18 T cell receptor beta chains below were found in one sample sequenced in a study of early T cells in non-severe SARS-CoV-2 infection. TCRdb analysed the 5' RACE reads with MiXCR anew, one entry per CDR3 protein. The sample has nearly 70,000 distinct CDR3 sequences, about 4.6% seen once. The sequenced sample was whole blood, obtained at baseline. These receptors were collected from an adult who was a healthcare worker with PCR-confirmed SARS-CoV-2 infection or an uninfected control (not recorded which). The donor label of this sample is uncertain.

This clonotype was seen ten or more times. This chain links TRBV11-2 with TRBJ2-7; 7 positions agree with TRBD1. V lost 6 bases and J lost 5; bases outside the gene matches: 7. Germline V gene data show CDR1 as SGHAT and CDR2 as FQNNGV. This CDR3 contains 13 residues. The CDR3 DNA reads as TGTGCCAGCAGTCCGCACGACAGGGACGAGCAGTACTTC. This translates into CASSPHDRDEQYF.

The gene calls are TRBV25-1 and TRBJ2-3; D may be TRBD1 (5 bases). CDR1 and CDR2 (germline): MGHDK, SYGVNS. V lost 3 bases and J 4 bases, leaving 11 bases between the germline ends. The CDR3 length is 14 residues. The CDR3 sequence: CASSDALGADTQYF. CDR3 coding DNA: TGTGCCAGCAGTGATGCGCTAGGGGCAGATACGCAGTATTTT. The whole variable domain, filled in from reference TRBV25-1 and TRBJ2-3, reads EADIYQTPRYLVIGTGKKITLECSQTMGHDKMYWYQQDPGMELHLIHYSYGVNSTEKGDLSSESTVSRIRTEHFPLTLESARPSHTSQYLCASSDALGADTQYFGPGTRLTVL.

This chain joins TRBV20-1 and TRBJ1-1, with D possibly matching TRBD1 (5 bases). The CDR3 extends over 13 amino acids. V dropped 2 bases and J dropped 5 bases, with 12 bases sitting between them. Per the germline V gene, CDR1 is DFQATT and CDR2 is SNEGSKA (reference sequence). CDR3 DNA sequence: TGCAGTGCTAGATATGGGGCAGGGACTGAAGCTTTCTTT. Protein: CSARYGAGTEAFF.

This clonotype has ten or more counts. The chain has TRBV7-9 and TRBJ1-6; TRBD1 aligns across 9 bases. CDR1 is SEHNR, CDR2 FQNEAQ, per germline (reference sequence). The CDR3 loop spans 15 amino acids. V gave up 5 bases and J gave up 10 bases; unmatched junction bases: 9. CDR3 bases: TGTGCCAGCAGCCCCAGGGACAGGGAGGGATCACCCCTCCACTTT. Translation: CASSPRDREGSPLHF.

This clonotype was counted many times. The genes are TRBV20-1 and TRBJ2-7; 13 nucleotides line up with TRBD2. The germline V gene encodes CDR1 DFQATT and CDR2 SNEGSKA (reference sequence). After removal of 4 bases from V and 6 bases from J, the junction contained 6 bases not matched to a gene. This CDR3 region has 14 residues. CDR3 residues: CSATGLAGLSEQYF. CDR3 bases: TGCAGTGCTACGGGACTAGCGGGGTTGTCCGAGCAGTACTTC.

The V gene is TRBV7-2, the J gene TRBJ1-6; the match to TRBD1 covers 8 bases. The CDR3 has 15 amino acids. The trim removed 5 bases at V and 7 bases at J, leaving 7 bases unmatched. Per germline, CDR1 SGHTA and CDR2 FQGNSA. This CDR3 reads CASSHRDRRNSPLHF. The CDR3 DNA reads TGTGCCAGCAGCCACCGGGACAGGAGAAATTCACCCCTCCACTTT.

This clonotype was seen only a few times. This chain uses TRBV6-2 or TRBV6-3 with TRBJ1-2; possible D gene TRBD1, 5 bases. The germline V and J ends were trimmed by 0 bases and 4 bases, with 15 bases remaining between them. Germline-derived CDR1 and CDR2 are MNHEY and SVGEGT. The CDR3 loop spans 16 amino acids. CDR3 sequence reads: CASSYSKYDRPYGYTF. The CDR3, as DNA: TGTGCCAGCAGTTACTCGAAATACGACAGACCCTATGGCTACACCTTC.

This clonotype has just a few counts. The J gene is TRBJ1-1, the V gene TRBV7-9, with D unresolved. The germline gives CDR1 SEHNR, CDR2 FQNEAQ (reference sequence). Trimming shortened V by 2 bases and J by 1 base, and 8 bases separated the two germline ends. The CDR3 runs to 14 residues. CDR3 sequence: CASSLPPGNTEAFF. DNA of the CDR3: TGTGCCAGCAGCTTACCCCCGGGGAACACTGAAGCTTTCTTT. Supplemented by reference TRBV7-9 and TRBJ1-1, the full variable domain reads DTGVSQNPRHKITKRGQNVTFRCDPISEHNRLYWYRQTLGQGPEFLTYFQNEAQLEKSRLLSDRFSAERPKGSFSTLEIQRTEQGDSAMYLCASSLPPGNTEAFFGQGTRLTVV.

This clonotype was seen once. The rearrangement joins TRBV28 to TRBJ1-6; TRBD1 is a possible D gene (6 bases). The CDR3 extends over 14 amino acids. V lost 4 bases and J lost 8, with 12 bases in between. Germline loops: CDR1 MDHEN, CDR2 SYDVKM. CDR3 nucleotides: TGTGCCAGCAGTTGGACACAGGGCGATTCACCCCTCCACTTT. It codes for CASSWTQGDSPLHF.

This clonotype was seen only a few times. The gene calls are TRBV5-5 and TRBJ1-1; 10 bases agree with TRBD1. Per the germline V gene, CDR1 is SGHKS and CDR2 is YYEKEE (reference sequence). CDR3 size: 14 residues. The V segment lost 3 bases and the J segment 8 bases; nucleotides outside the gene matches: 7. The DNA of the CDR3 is TGTGCCAGCAGCTCCCCGGACAGGGGGAAAGAAGCTTTCTTT. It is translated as CASSSPDRGKEAFF.

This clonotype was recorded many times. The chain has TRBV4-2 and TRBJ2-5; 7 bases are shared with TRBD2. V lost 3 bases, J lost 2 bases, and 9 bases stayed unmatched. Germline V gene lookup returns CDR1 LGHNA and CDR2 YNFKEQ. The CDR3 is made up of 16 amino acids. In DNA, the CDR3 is TGTGCCAGCAGCCACCCCCAGCGGGGAAATCAAGAGACCCAGTACTTC. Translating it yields CASSHPQRGNQETQYF.

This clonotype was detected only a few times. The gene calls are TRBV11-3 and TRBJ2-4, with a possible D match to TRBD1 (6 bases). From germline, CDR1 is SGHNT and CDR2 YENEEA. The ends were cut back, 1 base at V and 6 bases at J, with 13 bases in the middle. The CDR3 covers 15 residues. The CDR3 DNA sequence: TGTGCCAGCAGCTTAGGGGAACAGGGACCAAACATTCAGTACTTC. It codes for CASSLGEQGPNIQYF.

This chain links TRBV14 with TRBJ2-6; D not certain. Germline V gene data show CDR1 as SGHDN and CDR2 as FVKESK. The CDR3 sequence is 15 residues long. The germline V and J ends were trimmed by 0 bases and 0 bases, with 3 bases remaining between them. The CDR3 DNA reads TGTGCCAGCAGCCAAGACAACTCTGGGGCCAACGTCCTGACTTTC. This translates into CASSQDNSGANVLTF.

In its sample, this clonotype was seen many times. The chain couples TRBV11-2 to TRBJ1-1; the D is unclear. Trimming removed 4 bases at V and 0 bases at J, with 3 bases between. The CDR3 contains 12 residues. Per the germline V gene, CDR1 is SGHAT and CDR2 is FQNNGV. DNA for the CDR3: TGTGCCAGCAGCTGGGTGAACACTGAAGCTTTCTTT. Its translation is CASSWVNTEAFF.

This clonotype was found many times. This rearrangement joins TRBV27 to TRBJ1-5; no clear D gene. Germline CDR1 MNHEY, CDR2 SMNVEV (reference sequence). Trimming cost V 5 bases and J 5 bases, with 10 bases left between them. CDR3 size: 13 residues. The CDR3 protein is CASSPGRDQPQHF. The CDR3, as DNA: TGTGCCAGCAGTCCCGGACGGGATCAGCCCCAGCATTTT.

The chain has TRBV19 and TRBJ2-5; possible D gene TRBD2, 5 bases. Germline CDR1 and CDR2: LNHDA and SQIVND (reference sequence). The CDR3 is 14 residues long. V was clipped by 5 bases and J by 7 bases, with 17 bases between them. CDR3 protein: CASSLPGSGVTQYF. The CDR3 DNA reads TGTGCCAGTAGTCTCCCCGGCAGCGGTGTGACCCAGTACTTC.

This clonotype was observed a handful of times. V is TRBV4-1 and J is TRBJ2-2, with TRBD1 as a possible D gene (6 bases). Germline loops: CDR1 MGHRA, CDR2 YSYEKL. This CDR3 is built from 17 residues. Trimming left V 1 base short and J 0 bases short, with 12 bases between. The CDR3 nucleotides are TGCGCCAGCAGCCAAGGAGACAGGTCCCCGAACACCGGGGAGCTGTTTTTT. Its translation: CASSQGDRSPNTGELFF.

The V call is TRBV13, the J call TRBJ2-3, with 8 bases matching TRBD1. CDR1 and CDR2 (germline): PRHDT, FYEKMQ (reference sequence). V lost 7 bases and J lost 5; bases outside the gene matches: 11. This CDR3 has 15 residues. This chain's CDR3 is CASTRQGAPGDTQYF. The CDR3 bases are TGTGCCAGCACCCGCCAGGGGGCGCCGGGAGATACGCAGTATTTT.